This T cell receptor (beta chain) was sequenced for a study of T cells after yellow fever vaccination. Study-wide results and limits: Clonotypes found in both CD4 and CD8 compartments made up a small share. Though it reached lower strength, the secondary response hit its peak faster, day 5 versus 15. Most clones from primary vaccination were detected again post-booster (around 96% CD4, around 90% CD8).

For TCR, cDNA came from 5'RACE template switching, which added a universal primer site and UMIs. Using its own MiXCR run on the 5' RACE reads, TCRdb lists one record per CDR3 protein. The data show 620,000 or so distinct CDR3 sequences, around 16% seen once. With V trimmed by 4 bases and J by 3 bases, 13 bases remained unmatched. Germline V gives CDR1 SGDLS, CDR2 YYNGEE. The CDR3 covers 17 residues. On this clonotype: Its antigen remains unidentified.

Sequences were derived from PBMCs, sampled 5 days after the first yellow fever vaccination. This chain uses TRBV9 with TRBJ1-1; TRBD1 agrees at 9 bases. The receptor was derived from a man aged 18 to 29 who received the YFV17D yellow fever vaccine. CDR3: CASSLGGQGKGDTEAFF. The CDR3 nucleotides are TGTGCCAGCAGCCTCGGGGGACAGGGTAAGGGAGACACTGAAGCTTTCTTT.